The entry that follows covers one T cell receptor beta chain sequence. No antigen is known for it. Some clones are missing from TCRdb's copy, which holds only in-frame ones; the method was immunoSEQ multiplex PCR. The sample gives about 62,000 clones, more than 85% of which show up once; more than 6.5% is in the top ten. Trimming at V came to 6 bases and at J to 4 bases, leaving 12 bases not matched to a gene. CDR3 length: 16 residues. Germline V gene sequence: CDR1 MDHEN, CDR2 SYDVKM. The data were obtained in a study of cytomegalovirus exposure and HLA in healthy donors. The wider study: Per a later analysis, the 666 first-cohort and some 110 validation repertoires shared one platform.

Study-wide points: Rarity marked most TCR sequences, yet some public TCRs occurred in many donors. The tendency of first-cohort TCR clusters to co-occur in the approximately 110 validation repertoires was the finding of a later analysis. The study listed about 150 cytomegalovirus-associated TCR beta chains.

Sequenced: PBMCs. This clonotype was sampled from a woman aged 18-29 years in good health and CMV-seropositive. This chain connects TRBV28 to TRBJ1-5; 7 positions match TRBD1. Here the CDR3 reads CASSLAGQGGNQPQHF. The CDR3, as DNA: TGTGCCAGCAGCCTGGCGGGGCAGGGGGGTAATCAGCCCCAGCATTTT.